This is a list of T cell receptor beta chains from one sample in a study of blood T cell repertoires in COVID-19. Assay: immunoSEQ multiplex PCR; the TCRdb copy retains only in-frame clones and omits some. This sample has about 190,000 clones, with 82% found just once. Sequencing used peripheral blood. The receptor set was obtained from a woman older than 75 with active or convalescent COVID-19. CDR3s include the opening cysteine and the closing phenylalanine or tryptophan. D genes are given only for firm matches. Expanded clones are given a class, and other clones once, few, many or no size at all.

v_call	clone_size	d_call	j_call	cdr3_length	cdr3_nt	cdr3_aa
TRBV18	.	.	TRBJ2-1	16	TGTGCCAGCTCATCCACCGCGACAGCACTGGGGAATGAGCAGTTCTTC	CASSSTATALGNEQFF
TRBV7-9	.	.	TRBJ1-1	17	TGTGCCAGCAGCCTCTTGAACAGGGCTCGGGCGAACACTGAAGCTTTCTTT	CASSLLNRARANTEAFF
TRBV7-9	.	.	TRBJ2-7	15	TGTGCCAGCAGCTTAGCGGGAGGCCCTTCCTACGAGCAGTACTTC	CASSLAGGPSYEQYF
TRBV28	.	.	TRBJ1-1	12	TGTGCCAGCAGTTTCGGAGTGACTGAAGCTTTCTTT	CASSFGVTEAFF
TRBV28	.	.	TRBJ1-1	13	TGTGCCAGCAGCCTCACACCGAACACTGAAGCTTTCTTT	CASSLTPNTEAFF
TRBV19	.	TRBD1	TRBJ1-1	16	TGTGCCAGTAGTATCTGGACAGGGGCCTTGATTCCTGAAGCTTTCTTT	CASSIWTGALIPEAFF
TRBV30	.	.	TRBJ2-7	13	TGTGCCCTGGAGAGTCGCGAAAGCAACGAGCAGTACTTC	CALESRESNEQYF
TRBV6-5	.	.	TRBJ2-3	13	TGTGCCAGCAGAGCCCCAGGGGTAGATACGCAGTATTTT	CASRAPGVDTQYF
TRBV11-3	once	TRBD1	TRBJ2-7	15	TGTGCCAGCAGCATGGGACAGGGGGCTTCCTACGAGCAGTACTTC	CASSMGQGASYEQYF
TRBV11-2	.	.	TRBJ1-2	12	TGTGCCAGCAGCTGGGGAGGGAATGGCTACACCTTC	CASSWGGNGYTF
TRBV6-5	.	TRBD1	TRBJ1-4	14	TGTGCCACTAAGCCGGGACAGGTTAATGAAAAACTGTTTTTT	CATKPGQVNEKLFF
TRBV11-2	.	.	TRBJ2-7	14	TGTGCCAGCAGCTTAGCTAGCCTCTCCTACGAGCAGTACTTC	CASSLASLSYEQYF
TRBV30	few	.	TRBJ1-1	13	TGTGCCTGGCTCAGACAGCTGAACACTGAAGCTTTCTTT	CAWLRQLNTEAFF
TRBV19	.	.	TRBJ2-2	15	TGTGCCAGTAGTATAGCACCGACAGACACCGGGGAGCTGTTTTTT	CASSIAPTDTGELFF
TRBV7-2	.	.	TRBJ1-4	14	TGTGCCAGCAGCCTGACGGGCAGGGCTGAAAAACTGTTTTTT	CASSLTGRAEKLFF
TRBV5-1	.	TRBD2	TRBJ2-1	14	TGCGCCAGCACCATTAGCGGGAGATACAATGAGCAGTTCTTC	CASTISGRYNEQFF
TRBV5-1	few	.	TRBJ1-1	12	TGCGCCAGCAGCTTGGATGCGCGTAAAGCTTTCTTT	CASSLDARKAFF
TRBV12-3/TRBV12-4	.	.	TRBJ1-1	13	TGTGCCAGCAGTTTGCGGGAGTCCACTGAAGCTTTCTTT	CASSLRESTEAFF
TRBV30	.	.	TRBJ1-2	12	TGTGCCTGGGCCGACAGAAACTATGGCTACACCTTC	CAWADRNYGYTF
TRBV5-1	.	.	TRBJ1-1	13	TGCGCCAGCAGCTTGGAGACTTTCACTGAAGCTTTCTTT	CASSLETFTEAFF
TRBV19	.	TRBD1	TRBJ2-5	15	TGTGCCAGTACTTTTAGCCGGACAGGGACGGAGACCCAGTACTTC	CASTFSRTGTETQYF
TRBV7-3	few	TRBD1	TRBJ1-2	13	TGTGCCAGCAGCACGACAGGGGCTGGTGGCTACACCTTC	CASSTTGAGGYTF
TRBV30	.	.	TRBJ1-3	14	TGTGCCTGGGAATCCAACTATGCTGGAAACACCATATATTTT	CAWESNYAGNTIYF
TRBV5-6	few	.	TRBJ1-2	15	TGTGCCAGCAGCCCGGACAGTTCTAATAACTATGGCTACACCTTC	CASSPDSSNNYGYTF
TRBV19	.	TRBD1	TRBJ2-1	18	TGTGCCAGTAGTAGCCCGACAGGGATCGCAGGTCCCTACAATGAGCAGTTCTTC	CASSSPTGIAGPYNEQFF
TRBV10-1	once	TRBD2	TRBJ2-3	15	TGCGCCAGCAGTGCCGGGGGAGGGAGCCCAGATACGCAGTATTTT	CASSAGGGSPDTQYF
TRBV19	.	.	TRBJ1-1	15	TGTGCCAGTAGTACACAAACGGCAGGGAACACTGAAGCTTTCTTT	CASSTQTAGNTEAFF
TRBV18	.	.	TRBJ1-1	17	TGTGCCAGCTCACCATACTTTAATGTACGGTCTAACACTGAAGCTTTCTTT	CASSPYFNVRSNTEAFF
TRBV3-1/TRBV3-2	.	TRBD1	TRBJ1-2	17	TGTGCCAGCAGCCAGAACCCGGGACAGCCGCTTAACTATGGCTACACCTTC	CASSQNPGQPLNYGYTF
TRBV18	.	.	TRBJ1-2	13	TGTGCCAGCTCACCACGGGGGGATCATGGCTACACCTTC	CASSPRGDHGYTF
TRBV7-3	.	.	TRBJ1-1	12	TGTGCCAGCAGCTTAGCCGGCACTGAAGCTTTCTTT	CASSLAGTEAFF
TRBV2	.	.	TRBJ2-1	12	TGTGCCAGCAGGACTACACTTACCCGGCAGTTCTTC	CASRTTLTRQFF
TRBV5-4	few	TRBD1	TRBJ1-6	14	TGTGCCAGCAGCTCGGGACAGGATAATTCACCCCTCCACTTT	CASSSGQDNSPLHF
TRBV18	.	TRBD1	TRBJ2-2	15	TGTGCCAGCTCACGACAGGGGGATAACACCGGGGAGCTGTTTTTT	CASSRQGDNTGELFF
TRBV29-1	.	TRBD1	TRBJ1-1	15	TGCAGCTCGAGAGGGGAGCAGGGGGGTTTTGGTGAAGCTTTCTTT	CSSRGEQGGFGEAFF
TRBV13	.	TRBD2	TRBJ2-7	14	TGTGCCAGCAGCTCGACTAGCGGGAGAATCGAGCAGTACTTC	CASSSTSGRIEQYF
TRBV7-9	.	.	TRBJ1-4	12	TGTGCCAGCAGCTTACAGGGAGAAAAACTGTTTTTT	CASSLQGEKLFF
TRBV18	.	.	TRBJ1-6	13	TGTGCCAGCTCAGGGGCGTTGGGTTCACCCCTCCACTTT	CASSGALGSPLHF
TRBV9	.	TRBD2	TRBJ2-1	16	TGTGCCAGCAGCGTAGGCCATCTAGCGGGAATAAATGAGCAGTTCTTC	CASSVGHLAGINEQFF
TRBV20-1	.	TRBD2	TRBJ2-7	16	TGCAGTGCTAGTGATAAGACTAGCGGGAAGAACTACGAGCAGTACTTC	CSASDKTSGKNYEQYF
TRBV28	once	.	TRBJ1-2	15	TGTGCCAGCAGTCCCACGACAGGCAGGCCATATGGCTACACCTTC	CASSPTTGRPYGYTF
TRBV3-1/TRBV3-2	.	.	TRBJ2-1	16	TGTGCCAGCAGCCAAGATGCGGCAGAAACCTACAATGAGCAGTTCTTC	CASSQDAAETYNEQFF
TRBV7-9	.	.	TRBJ1-2	14	TGTGCCAGCAGCTTAGCGGGCTACTCGGGAGGCTACACCTTC	CASSLAGYSGGYTF